This entry concerns a single TCR beta chain. Its antigen remains unidentified. The data belong to a study of T-cell memory formation after mild COVID-19. Study in general: Clusters of TCRs were largely donor specific. Overall study results and limits: Researchers report contracting CD4+ clones mostly in CM and EM, with CD8+ clones in EMRA.

Sample barcodes and UMIs were carried by the TCR alpha and TCR beta cDNA libraries that 5'RACE generated with constant-segment primers. TCRdb re-derived calls from the 5' RACE reads in MiXCR, one entry per CDR3 protein. This table holds about 150,000 distinct CDR3 sequences, about 5.7% found once. Per germline, CDR1 SQVTM and CDR2 ANQGSEA. V dropped 6 bases and J dropped 10; count of bases not matched to a gene: 9. The CDR3 extends over 14 amino acids. The chain couples TRBV29-1 to TRBJ2-1; TRBD2 aligns across 13 bases. Sequencing input: PBMCs or a T cell subset sorted from them (not recorded which). The receptor comes from an adult woman who had mild COVID-19 (a few samples of this study predate the infection). Cell type and time point are not known. The CDR3, as DNA: TGCAGCGTAAGGACTAGCGGGGGTCGTTCGGAGCAGTTCTTC. This sequence encodes CSVRTSGGRSEQFF.